This TCR beta chain is from a study of blood T cell repertoires in COVID-19. Study-level information: Sites across the United States, Italy and Spain contributed samples from acute and convalescent COVID-19. Sources were T cells, B-cell-depleted T cells, or PBMCs; the material itself was cDNA or gDNA.

Assay used: immunoSEQ multiplex PCR; TCRdb lists only in-frame clones, some missing. The sample records some 150,000 clones, almost 85% being singletons. Input material: peripheral blood. The clonotype originates from a man between 40 and 49 years old who had recovered from COVID-19.

CDR3 DNA sequence: TGTGCCAGCAGCTTGGGTCAGGATCGTGAGACCCAGTACTTC. Protein sequence: CASSLGQDRETQYF. The genes are TRBV7-9 and TRBJ2-5, with unresolved D. V gave up 3 bases and J gave up 5 bases, with 13 bases separating them. Germline V gene sequence: CDR1 SEHNR, CDR2 FQNEAQ (reference sequence). This CDR3 spans 14 amino acids. Looking up the rest from reference TRBV7-9 and TRBJ2-5 gives the full variable domain: DTGVSQNPRHKITKRGQNVTFRCDPISEHNRLYWYRQTLGQGPEFLTYFQNEAQLEKSRLLSDRFSAERPKGSFSTLEIQRTEQGDSAMYLCASSLGQDRETQYFGPGTRLLVL.